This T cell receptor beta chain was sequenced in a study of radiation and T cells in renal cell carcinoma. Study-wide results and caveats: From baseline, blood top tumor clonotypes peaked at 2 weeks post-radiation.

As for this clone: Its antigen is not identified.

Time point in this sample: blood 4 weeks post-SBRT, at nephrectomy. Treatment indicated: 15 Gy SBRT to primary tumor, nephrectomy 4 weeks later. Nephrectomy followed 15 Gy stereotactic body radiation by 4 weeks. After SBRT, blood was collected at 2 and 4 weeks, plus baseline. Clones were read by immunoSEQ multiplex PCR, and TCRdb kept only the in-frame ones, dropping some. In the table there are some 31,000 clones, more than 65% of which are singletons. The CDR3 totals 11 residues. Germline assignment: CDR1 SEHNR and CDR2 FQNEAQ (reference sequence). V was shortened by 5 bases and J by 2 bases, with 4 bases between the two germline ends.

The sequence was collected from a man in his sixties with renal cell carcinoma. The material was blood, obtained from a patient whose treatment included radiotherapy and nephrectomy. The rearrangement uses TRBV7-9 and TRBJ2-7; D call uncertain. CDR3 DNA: TGTGCCAGCAGCGCAGCCTACGAGCAGTACTTC. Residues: CASSAAYEQYF.